One and the same sample provided the 26 T cell receptor beta chains below, sequenced in a study of blood T cells in healthy people across ages. Combining a sample-barcoded 5' primer with a J-beta primer mix, a second PCR ran for 7 to 11 cycles. TCRdb itself ran the 5' RACE reads through MiXCR, one entry per CDR3 protein. The sample has approximately 790,000 distinct CDR3 sequences, 55% to 65% seen once. The sequenced sample consisted of blood. The receptors originated from a man younger than 40 in good health.

The V call is TRBV11-2, the J call TRBJ2-3; no reliable D call. The V gene lost 3 bases and the J gene lost 2 bases, with 12 bases spanning the gap. The CDR3 totals 15 residues. The germline V gene encodes CDR1 SGHAT and CDR2 FQNNGV. Here the CDR3 DNA reads TGTGCCAGCAGCTTGACACTCCAACTCACAGATACGCAGTATTTT. Its protein product is CASSLTLQLTDTQYF.

The rearrangement uses TRBV29-1 and TRBJ2-6, with D perhaps matching TRBD2 (6 bases). Germline V gene lookup returns CDR1 SQVTM and CDR2 ANQGSEA. CDR3 length: 13 residues. The V end lost 4 bases, the J end lost 3 bases, and 7 bases lay between the germline ends. The CDR3 DNA is TGCAGCGTTGGGGGGGTTGGGGCCAACGTCCTGACTTTC. It codes for CSVGGVGANVLTF.

The chain carries TRBV28 and TRBJ2-6, with 8 nucleotides matching TRBD1. Germline V lookup: CDR1 MDHEN, CDR2 SYDVKM. The ends lost 5 bases at V and 1 base at J; junction bases unmatched: 10. This CDR3 region has 18 residues. DNA for the CDR3: TGTGCCAGCAGTGCCGTTCAGGGGGCTTCTTCTGGGGCCAACGTCCTGACTTTC. This codes for CASSAVQGASSGANVLTF.

The V gene is TRBV12-3 or TRBV12-4, the J gene TRBJ2-6; the match to TRBD1 covers 10 bases. This CDR3 region has 16 residues. V lost 9 bases, J lost 1 base, and 6 bases stayed unmatched. CDR3 protein: CASLRDRGSGANVLTF. The DNA for the CDR3 is TGTGCCAGTCTCCGGGACAGGGGTTCTGGGGCCAACGTCCTGACTTTC.

This clonotype has only a few counts. The CDR3 DNA follows: TGTGCCAGCAGGAGGGGGCCGAGGGAGCAGTACTTC. This encodes CASRRGPREQYF. The V and J genes are TRBV25-1 and TRBJ2-7; 7 bases agree with TRBD1. Germline V gives CDR1 MGHDK, CDR2 SYGVNS. The ends lost 6 bases at V and 7 bases at J; junction bases unmatched: 6. The CDR3 totals 12 residues.

This clonotype was seen a handful of times. The chain uses TRBV14 and TRBJ2-3, with unresolved D. This CDR3 has 13 amino acids. Germline V lookup: CDR1 SGHDN, CDR2 FVKESK. Trimming removed 2 bases at V and 5 bases at J, with 8 bases between. The CDR3 loop is CASSQSMGDTQYF. The DNA of the CDR3 is TGTGCCAGCAGCCAAAGTATGGGAGATACGCAGTATTTT.

The chain is built from TRBV9 and TRBJ2-3, with D uncertain. This CDR3 spans 16 amino acids. The V gene's germline CDR1 is SGDLS and CDR2 YYNGEE. V lost 4 bases to trimming and J lost 0 bases, with 15 bases between them. CDR3 in amino acids: CASSPAPPTSTDTQYF. In DNA form, the CDR3 reads TGTGCCAGCAGCCCCGCGCCGCCAACTAGCACAGATACGCAGTATTTT.

This chain connects TRBV7-2 to TRBJ2-5; TRBD1 might be the D (7 bases). Judging by the DNA end, TRBJ2-7 fits better; the J call may be wrong. The CDR3 runs to 14 residues. Germline lookup yields CDR1 SGHTA and CDR2 FQGNSA. The CDR3 nucleotides read TGTGCCAGCAGCTTCGACAGGGAGGTCAACGAGCAGTACTTC. It yields the protein CASSFDREVNEQYF.

The V call is TRBV7-9, the J call TRBJ1-6; D gene uncertain. V was clipped by 4 bases and J by 8 bases, with 12 bases between them. Germline loops: CDR1 SEHNR, CDR2 FQNEAQ (reference sequence). This CDR3 spans 14 amino acids. The CDR3 sequence is CASSSVAQYSPLHF. The CDR3 DNA sequence: TGTGCCAGCAGCTCTGTGGCCCAGTATTCACCCCTCCACTTT.

This chain uses TRBV6-1 with TRBJ2-5, with 9 nucleotides matching TRBD2. The V gene's germline CDR1 is MNHNS and CDR2 SASEGT. V was clipped by 1 base and J by 6 bases; unmatched bases: 6. The CDR3 totals 15 residues. This CDR3 is CASSEGGGGAKTQYF. The DNA for the CDR3 is TGTGCCAGCAGTGAAGGCGGCGGGGGGGCGAAGACCCAGTACTTC.

The CDR3 coding sequence is TGTGCCAGCAGCCTGATTACCGGCACAGATACGCAGTATTTT. Translation: CASSLITGTDTQYF. The chain combines TRBV6-2 or TRBV6-3 with TRBJ2-3; the D is unclear. Germline CDR1 MNHEY, CDR2 SVGEGT. This CDR3 has 14 amino acids. Trimming removed 6 bases at V and 1 base at J, with 11 bases between.

Concerning this clonotype: One end of the junction does not line up with germline, which may come from a read error. The rearrangement uses TRBV7-9 and TRBJ2-4; TRBD2 aligns across 9 bases. The DNA end lines up better with TRBJ2-5; the J call may be wrong. Germline CDR1 is SEHNR and CDR2 is FQNEAQ (reference sequence). The CDR3 is 18 amino acids. CDR3 in DNA: TGTGCCTGCAGCCTGGAAGCGGGGGGCCTCGGATCCCAAGAGACCCAGTACTTC. Amino acids: CACSLEAGGLGSQETQYF.

V and J are TRBV21-1 and TRBJ1-5. TRBV21-1 is recorded as a pseudogene. This CDR3 comprises 20 residues. In DNA form, the CDR3 reads TGTGCCAGCAGCAAAGAGCCGAACAGTCGCCGGCCTTATAGCAATCAGCCCCAGCATTTT. It translates to CASSKEPNSRRPYSNQPQHF.

V and J are TRBV7-2 and TRBJ2-6, with a possible D match to TRBD1 (5 bases). The CDR3 runs to 17 residues. V gave up 1 base and J gave up 0 bases, with 10 bases separating them. CDR1 and CDR2 from the germline V gene are SGHTA and FQGNSA. The CDR3 nucleotides read TGTGCCAGCAGCTTAGGGGGCAGAGTCTCTGGGGCCAACGTCCTGACTTTC. It specifies CASSLGGRVSGANVLTF.

As regards this clonotype: A read error is the likely source, as a far larger clone sits one nucleotide away. The chain employs TRBV27 and TRBJ2-4, with no clear D. Matching the DNA end better, TRBJ2-5 makes the J call doubtful. The CDR3 has 11 amino acids. The germline CDR1 and CDR2 sequences are MNHEY and SMNVEV (reference sequence). The CDR3 DNA reads as TGTGCCAGCATCCAAGGGGAGACCCAGTACTTC. Translating it yields CASIQGETQYF.

This chain connects TRBV9 to TRBJ2-7, with 7 nucleotides matching TRBD1. There are 15 residues in the CDR3. The V and J ends lost 2 bases and 7 bases, in that order; junction bases with no gene match: 12. Germline V gene sequence: CDR1 SGDLS, CDR2 YYNGEE. The CDR3 DNA reads TGTGCCAGCAGCGTCGACGGTGAGGGGGCGGATGAGCAGTACTTC. Its translation is CASSVDGEGADEQYF.

This clonotype was detected only a few times. The gene calls are TRBV12-3 or TRBV12-4 and TRBJ1-5; D remains unclear. The CDR3 extends over 15 amino acids. Trimming took 0 bases from V and 2 from J, leaving 8 bases between them. CDR3 in amino acids: CASSLATMGNQPQHF. DNA of the CDR3: TGTGCCAGCAGTTTAGCCACCATGGGCAATCAGCCCCAGCATTTT.

This clonotype was counted many times. V gene TRBV21-1 combines with J gene TRBJ1-5; the D segment call TRBD1 is taken from the table without a DNA check. TRBV21-1 is flagged as a pseudogene. The CDR3 runs 14 residues. The CDR3 spells CASTFGRVFQPQHF. The CDR3 DNA sequence: TGTGCCAGCACCTTTGGCAGGGTCTTTCAGCCCCAGCATTTT.

V and J are TRBV20-1 and TRBJ2-3; 8 nucleotides agree with TRBD2. Germline CDR1 reads DFQATT; CDR2 reads SNEGSKA (reference sequence). The CDR3 extends over 15 amino acids. V lost 6 bases to trimming and J lost 0 bases; unmatched junction nucleotides: 8. In DNA form, the CDR3 reads TGCAGTGCAACCCGGACTAGCACTAGCACAGATACGCAGTATTTT. Translation gives CSATRTSTSTDTQYF.

This clonotype has more than one count but fewer than ten. The CDR3 reads CASSLSGNSPLHF. CDR3 in DNA: TGTGCCAGCAGTTTATCGGGTAATTCACCCCTCCACTTT. The chain is built from TRBV27 and TRBJ1-6, with unresolved D. The CDR3 sequence is 13 residues long. Looked up from germline, CDR1 is MNHEY and CDR2 is SMNVEV (reference sequence). Trimming shortened V by 0 bases and J by 6 bases, and 3 bases separated the two germline ends.

This clonotype has only one observation. The chain has TRBV5-6 and TRBJ2-3; D perhaps matches TRBD1 (5 bases). Deletions cut 1 base from V and 1 base from J, with 16 bases between. The V gene's germline CDR1 is SGHDT and CDR2 YYEEEE. The CDR3 has 17 residues. The chain's CDR3 is CASSLPDSLWGTDTQYF. CDR3 nucleotides: TGTGCCAGCAGCTTGCCTGACAGTCTTTGGGGCACAGATACGCAGTATTTT.

CDR3 amino acids: CASSLRGNSEQYF. Here the CDR3 DNA reads TGTGCCAGCAGTCTCAGGGGGAACTCCGAGCAGTACTTC. The chain is built from TRBV6-5 and TRBJ2-7; 7 bases fit TRBD1. The CDR3 has 13 amino acids. Germline CDR1 MNHEY, CDR2 SVGAGI. V was pared by 5 bases and J by 6 bases, with 7 bases of the junction left unmatched.

The chain recombines TRBV28 with TRBJ2-7; TRBD2 matches 11 bases. J lost 1 base, V lost 5 bases, and 7 bases had no gene match. Germline CDR1 is MDHEN and CDR2 is SYDVKM. CDR3 length: 16 residues. DNA of the CDR3: TGTGCCAGCAGTACGATAACTAGCGGGGGATCCTACGAGCAGTACTTC. It yields the protein CASSTITSGGSYEQYF.

J is TRBJ1-4 and V is TRBV3-1; the D is unclear. CDR3 length: 14 residues. In germline, CDR1 is LGHDT, CDR2 YNNKEL (reference sequence). V dropped 3 bases and J dropped 5 bases, with 10 bases sitting between them. The CDR3 coding sequence is TGTGCCAGCAGCCAGCCGGGTGAAAATGAAAAACTGTTTTTT. Protein product: CASSQPGENEKLFF.

The chain links TRBV5-1 to TRBJ2-1; D call uncertain. The germline V gene encodes CDR1 SGHRS and CDR2 YFSETQ. Trimming pared 0 bases from V and 8 bases from J, leaving 21 bases between. This CDR3 is 17 amino acids long. The CDR3 loop reads CASSLAPYSGSRDEQFF. The CDR3, as DNA: TGCGCCAGCAGCTTGGCCCCGTATTCCGGATCTAGGGATGAGCAGTTCTTC.

The rearrangement links TRBV20-1 to TRBJ1-6, with unresolved D. The CDR3 is 16 amino acids. Trimming took off 3 bases at V and 0 bases at J, with 12 bases between the two ends. Germline CDR1 and CDR2: DFQATT and SNEGSKA (reference sequence). For the CDR3, the DNA is TGCAGTGCTAGGGGTCCCGGGAGCTCCTATAATTCACCCCTCCACTTT. Translating gives CSARGPGSSYNSPLHF.